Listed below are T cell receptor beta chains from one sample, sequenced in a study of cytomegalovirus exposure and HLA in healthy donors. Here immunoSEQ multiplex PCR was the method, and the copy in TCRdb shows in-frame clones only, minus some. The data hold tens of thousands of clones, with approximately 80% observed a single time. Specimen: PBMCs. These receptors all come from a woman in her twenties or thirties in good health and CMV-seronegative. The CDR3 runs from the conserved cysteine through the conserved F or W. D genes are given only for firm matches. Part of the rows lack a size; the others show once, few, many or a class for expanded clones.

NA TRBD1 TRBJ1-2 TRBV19 CASSMGQGSGYGYTF TGTGCCAGTAGTATGGGACAGGGATCAGGCTATGGCTACACCTTC
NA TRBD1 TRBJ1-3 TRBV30 CAWSMTGAGNTIYF TGTGCCTGGAGTATGACAGGGGCTGGAAACACCATATATTTT
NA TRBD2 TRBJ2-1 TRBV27 CASSLGPGGSNEQFF TGTGCCAGCAGTTTAGGGCCGGGGGGTAGCAATGAGCAGTTCTTC
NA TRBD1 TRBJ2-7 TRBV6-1 CASSGRDRAYEQYF TGTGCCAGCAGTGGCCGGGACAGGGCATACGAGCAGTACTTC
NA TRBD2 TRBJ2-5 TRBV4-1 CASSQSRTSDGETQYF TGCGCCAGCAGCCAAAGCCGGACTAGCGATGGGGAGACCCAGTACTTC
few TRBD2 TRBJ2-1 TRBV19 CASSIASGLSTEQFF TGTGCCAGTAGTATAGCTAGCGGACTATCGACGGAGCAGTTCTTC
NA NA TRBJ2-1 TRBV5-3 CARSLGRSQGNNEQFF TGTGCCAGAAGCTTGGGGCGTAGTCAGGGGAACAATGAGCAGTTCTTC
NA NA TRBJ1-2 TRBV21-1 CASSGGLGCGYTF TGTGCCAGCAGCGGAGGGCTGGGCTGCGGCTACACCTTC
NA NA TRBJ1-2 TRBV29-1 CSAEGVNGYTF TGCAGCGCCGAGGGGGTAAATGGCTACACCTTC
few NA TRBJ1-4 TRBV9 CASSVEGGGEKLFF TGTGCCAGCAGCGTAGAAGGAGGTGGTGAAAAACTGTTTTTT
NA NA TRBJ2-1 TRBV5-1 CASNLGGTVSYNEQFF TGCGCCAGCAACTTAGGGGGGACAGTCTCCTACAATGAGCAGTTCTTC
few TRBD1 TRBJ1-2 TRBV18 CASSPGTGDYGYTF TGTGCCAGCTCTCCCGGGACAGGGGACTATGGCTACACCTTC
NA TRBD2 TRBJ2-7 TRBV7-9 CASSLRGTSGYEQYF TGTGCCAGCAGCTTAAGAGGGACTAGTGGCTACGAGCAGTACTTC
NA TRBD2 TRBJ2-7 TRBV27 CASSPAGGTFYEQYF TGTGCCAGCAGTCCCGCGGGAGGGACCTTCTACGAGCAGTACTTC
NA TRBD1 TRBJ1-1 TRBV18 CASSLTGERTEAFF TGTGCCAGCTCCCTGACAGGGGAACGCACTGAAGCTTTCTTT
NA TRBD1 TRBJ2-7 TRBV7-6 CASSLGQGYPYEQYF TGTGCCAGCAGCTTAGGACAGGGGTATCCCTACGAGCAGTACTTC
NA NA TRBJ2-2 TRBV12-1 CASSFSRHSNTGELFF TGTGCCAGCAGCTTCTCTCGTCACTCGAACACCGGGGAGCTGTTTTTT
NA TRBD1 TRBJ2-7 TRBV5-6 CASSWTGPSYEQYF TGTGCCAGCAGTTGGACAGGGCCCTCCTACGAGCAGTACTTC
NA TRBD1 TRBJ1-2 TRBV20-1 CSAGQGGGYTF TGCAGTGCTGGACAGGGAGGTGGCTACACCTTC
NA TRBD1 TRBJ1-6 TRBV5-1 CASSLTGQGLSSYNSPLHF TGCGCCAGCAGCTTGACAGGACAGGGTTTGAGCTCCTATAATTCACCCCTCCACTTT
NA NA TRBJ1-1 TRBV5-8 CASSLRRGWAPEAFF TGTGCCAGCAGCTTAAGGAGGGGTTGGGCCCCTGAAGCTTTCTTT
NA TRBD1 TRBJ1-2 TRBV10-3 CAIRPGTGDGYTF TGTGCCATCAGACCCGGGACAGGGGATGGCTACACCTTC
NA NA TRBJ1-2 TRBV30 CAWSPGGSYGYTF TGTGCCTGGAGTCCCGGGGGGTCCTATGGCTACACCTTC
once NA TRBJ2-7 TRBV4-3 CASSQDGGTYEQYF TGCGCCAGCAGCCAAGACGGCGGGACCTACGAGCAGTACTTC
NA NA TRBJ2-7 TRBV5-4 CASSDWRGGYEQYF TGTGCCAGCAGCGACTGGAGGGGGGGTTACGAGCAGTACTTC
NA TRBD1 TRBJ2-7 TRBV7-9 CASSLSQGSYEQYF TGTGCCAGCAGCTTGTCACAGGGGTCCTACGAGCAGTACTTC
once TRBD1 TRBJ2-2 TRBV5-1 CASSVAGGTGELFF TGCGCCAGCAGCGTAGCAGGGGGAACCGGGGAGCTGTTTTTT
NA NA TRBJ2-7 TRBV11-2 CASSLRGAGPRNEQYF TGTGCCAGCAGCCTCCGGGGCGCGGGGCCAAGAAACGAGCAGTACTTC
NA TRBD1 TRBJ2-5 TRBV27 CASSFSKRDREQETQYF TGTGCCAGCAGTTTCTCCAAGCGGGACAGGGAACAAGAGACCCAGTACTTC
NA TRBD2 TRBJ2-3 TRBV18 CASSRGGSVGTQYF TGTGCCAGCTCGCGGGGGGGGTCCGTGGGTACGCAGTATTTT
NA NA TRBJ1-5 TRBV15 CATSRVLRGGNQPQHF TGTGCCACCAGCAGAGTATTACGGGGGGGGAATCAGCCCCAGCATTTT
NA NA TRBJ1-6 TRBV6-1 CASKPTHPNSPLHF TGTGCCAGCAAGCCGACTCATCCCAATTCACCCCTCCACTTT
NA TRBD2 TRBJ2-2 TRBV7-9 CSSSRTSRNTGELFF TGTTCCAGCAGCCGGACTAGCAGGAACACCGGGGAGCTGTTTTTT
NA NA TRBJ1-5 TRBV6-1 CASSGELSNQPQHF TGTGCCAGCAGTGGGGAGCTTAGCAATCAGCCCCAGCATTTT
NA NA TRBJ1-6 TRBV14 CASNRLNNSPLHF TGTGCCAGCAATCGGTTAAATAATTCACCCCTCCACTTT
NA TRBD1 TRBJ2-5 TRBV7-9 CASSLKGQGLETQYF TGTGCCAGCAGCTTAAAGGGACAGGGGCTAGAGACCCAGTACTTC
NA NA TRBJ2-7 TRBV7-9 CSSSSRQPDFSYEQYF TGTTCCAGCAGCTCGAGACAGCCCGACTTCTCCTACGAGCAGTACTTC
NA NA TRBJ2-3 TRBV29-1 CSAVEAGDTDTQYF TGCAGCGCTGTGGAGGCAGGGGACACAGATACGCAGTATTTT
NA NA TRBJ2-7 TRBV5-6 CASSLYNSYEQYF TGTGCCAGCAGCTTATACAATTCCTACGAGCAGTACTTC
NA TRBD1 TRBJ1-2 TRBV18 CASSPGQVDYGYTF TGTGCCAGCTCACCGGGACAGGTGGACTATGGCTACACCTTC
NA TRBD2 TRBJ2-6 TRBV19 CASGLAGPSGANVLTF TGTGCCAGCGGACTAGCGGGTCCCTCTGGGGCCAACGTCCTGACTTTC
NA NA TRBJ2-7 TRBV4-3 CASSRLRGGSSVYEQYF TGCGCCAGCAGCCGCCTGAGGGGGGGGTCCTCCGTCTACGAGCAGTACTTC
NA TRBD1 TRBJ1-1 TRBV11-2 CASSSPQGRGTEAFF TGTGCCAGCAGCTCACCACAGGGGAGAGGAACTGAAGCTTTCTTT
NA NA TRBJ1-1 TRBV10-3 CAISAEASEAFF TGTGCCATCAGTGCAGAGGCTTCTGAAGCTTTCTTT
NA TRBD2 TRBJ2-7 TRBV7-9 CASSLNSGGSYEQYF TGTGCCAGCAGCCTTAATAGCGGGGGATCCTACGAGCAGTACTTC
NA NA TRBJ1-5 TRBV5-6 CASSDDGLGDQPQHF TGTGCCAGCAGCGATGATGGGCTCGGGGATCAGCCCCAGCATTTT
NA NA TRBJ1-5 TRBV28 CASRDPAGQNQPQHF TGTGCCAGCCGTGACCCGGCGGGGCAAAATCAGCCCCAGCATTTT